The 22 T cell receptor beta chains presented below share a single source sample, sequenced in a study of control samples from healthy donors and cancer patients. Sequencing was performed with immunoSEQ multiplex PCR; in TCRdb, only in-frame clones are kept and a portion is missing. Of just over 80,000 clones detected, 94% appear once; the ten largest clones hold approximately 4.8%. Sequenced input: blood. The receptor set was obtained from a woman between 18 and 30 years old in good health.

This clone was seen a single time. This sequence joins TRBV15 and TRBJ2-7; 9 positions agree with TRBD1. Trimming removed 3 bases from V and 5 bases from J; junction bases left unmatched: 8. CDR3 size: 15 residues. Looked up from germline, CDR1 is LNHNV and CDR2 is YYDKDF (reference sequence). The CDR3 loop is CATSRGGTGLNEQYF. CDR3 nucleotide sequence: TGTGCCACCAGCAGGGGCGGGACAGGGTTGAACGAGCAGTACTTC.

The chain's CDR3 is CASMPSGGQETQYF. The CDR3 DNA is TGTGCCAGTATGCCTAGCGGGGGCCAAGAGACCCAGTACTTC. This chain connects TRBV19 to TRBJ2-5; 10 nucleotides line up with TRBD2. The CDR3 is 14 residues long. V lost 7 bases and J lost 1; bases outside the gene matches: 3. Germline lookup yields CDR1 LNHDA and CDR2 SQIVND (reference sequence).

The chain recombines TRBV28 with TRBJ2-7; either TRBD1 or TRBD2 may fit D (5 bases each). The CDR3 covers 13 residues. Germline-derived CDR1 and CDR2 are MDHEN and SYDVKM. V gave up 3 bases and J gave up 5 bases, with 11 bases separating them. This CDR3 reads CASSFGGRDEQYF. The CDR3 DNA is TGTGCCAGCAGTTTCGGAGGCAGGGACGAGCAGTACTTC.

The chain's CDR3 is CSVGTGEIADTQYF. DNA for the CDR3: TGCAGCGTAGGGACAGGGGAGATAGCAGATACGCAGTATTTT. V and J are TRBV29-1 and TRBJ2-3; 10 bases map to TRBD1. The trim removed 6 bases at V and 4 bases at J, leaving 7 bases unmatched. The germline CDR1 and CDR2 sequences are SQVTM and ANQGSEA. The CDR3 is 14 residues long.

The V and J genes are TRBV18 and TRBJ1-2, with D possibly being TRBD1 (6 bases). Per germline, CDR1 KGHSH and CDR2 LQKENI. V lost 3 bases, J lost 2 bases, and 7 bases lay in between. CDR3 length: 13 amino acids. CDR3 amino acids: CASSPDSNYGYTF. CDR3 nucleotides: TGTGCCAGCTCACCGGACAGCAACTATGGCTACACCTTC.

CDR3 loop: CAVFRDRGLEQYF. CDR3 nucleotides: TGTGCCGTATTCCGGGACAGGGGTCTCGAGCAGTACTTC. The gene calls are TRBV6-5 and TRBJ2-7; 10 bases are a match to TRBD1. V was clipped by 11 bases and J by 6 bases; unmatched bases: 10. The CDR3 loop spans 13 amino acids. Looked up from germline, CDR1 is MNHEY and CDR2 is SVGAGI.

DNA of the CDR3: TGTGCCAGCAGCAACAGCATGAACACTGAAGCTTTCTTT. It is translated as CASSNSMNTEAFF. The chain employs TRBV6-5 and TRBJ1-1; D uncertain. Trimming stripped 6 bases from V and 0 bases from J, with 8 bases between. The CDR3 runs to 13 residues. Germline V CDR1 and CDR2: MNHEY, SVGAGI.

This rearrangement joins TRBV5-1 to TRBJ2-2; a possible D gene is TRBD2 (5 bases). This CDR3 has 13 residues. V lost 0 bases and J 6 bases, leaving 6 bases between the germline ends. The V gene's germline CDR1 is SGHRS and CDR2 YFSETQ. The CDR3: CASSLARAGELFF. The CDR3 bases are TGCGCCAGCAGCTTGGCGCGGGCCGGGGAGCTGTTTTTT.

This clone was picked up one time. This sequence joins TRBV5-1 and TRBJ1-4, with D uncertain. This CDR3 is 14 amino acids long. V lost 4 bases and J 3 bases, leaving 10 bases between the germline ends. CDR1 SGHRS and CDR2 YFSETQ come from the germline V gene. Written as DNA, the CDR3 is TGCGCCAGCAGCCGGGTGGGTCCTAATGAAAAACTGTTTTTT. This codes for CASSRVGPNEKLFF. The whole variable domain, remainder taken from reference TRBV5-1 and TRBJ1-4, is KAGVTQTPRYLIKTRGQQVTLSCSPISGHRSVSWYQQTPGQGLQFLFEYFSETQRNKGNFPGRFSGRQFSNSRSEMNVSTLELGDSALYLCASSRVGPNEKLFFGSGTQLSVL.

This chain joins TRBV7-9 and TRBJ2-5, with D tentatively TRBD1 (6 bases). Germline-derived CDR1 and CDR2 are SEHNR and FQNEAQ (reference sequence). V was pared by 1 base and J by 5 bases, with 11 bases between. This CDR3 is built from 14 residues. The CDR3 here is CASSLEQGGETQYF. In DNA, the CDR3 is TGTGCCAGCAGCTTAGAACAGGGTGGGGAGACCCAGTACTTC.

This clone has just one count. This sequence joins TRBV7-9 and TRBJ1-4, with D possibly matching TRBD1 (5 bases). Germline V gives CDR1 SEHNR, CDR2 FQNEAQ (reference sequence). V lost 7 bases to trimming and J lost 6 bases, with 18 bases between them. CDR3 length: 15 amino acids. The CDR3 DNA reads TGTGCCAGCACACAGGCCGGAGGGAGGGATGAAAAACTGTTTTTT. Protein: CASTQAGGRDEKLFF.

V is TRBV7-9 and J is TRBJ1-4, with a weak D call TRBD1 (5 bases). Trimming cost V 4 bases and J 5 bases, with 17 bases left between them. This CDR3 is 16 amino acids long. Germline V gives CDR1 SEHNR, CDR2 FQNEAQ (reference sequence). CDR3 sequence reads: CASSSTRQLKNEKLFF. DNA for the CDR3: TGTGCCAGCAGCTCCACTCGACAGTTAAAGAATGAAAAACTGTTTTTT.

J is TRBJ1-1 and V is TRBV11-2; D gene unclear. CDR1 and CDR2 (germline): SGHAT, FQNNGV. V lost 0 bases and J 0 bases, leaving 11 bases between the germline ends. This CDR3 contains 16 residues. The CDR3 loop is CASSLERQALNTEAFF. The CDR3 coding sequence is TGTGCCAGCAGCTTAGAGAGACAAGCGTTGAACACTGAAGCTTTCTTT.

This chain uses TRBV5-8 with TRBJ2-7; D perhaps matches TRBD1 (5 bases). The CDR3 spans 16 residues. Trimming left V 4 bases short and J 6 bases short, with 23 bases between. Germline V gene sequence: CDR1 SGHTS, CDR2 YDEGEE. Here the CDR3 DNA reads TGTGCCAGCAGCCCAAGTATTGGCAGGGCTAGGAGCGAGCAGTACTTC. It yields the protein CASSPSIGRARSEQYF.

A remark on this clone: Its ends do not fully match the called genes, so a read error is possible. The chain has TRBV7-7 and TRBJ2-3, with D unclear. The CDR3 length is 13 residues. Germline V gene lookup returns CDR1 SSHAT and CDR2 FNYEAQ (reference sequence). CDR3 DNA: TGTGCTAGCAGCTTAGCCCCAGAGAATACGCAGTATTTT. Protein: CASSLAPENTQYF. The full variable domain, completed using reference TRBV7-7 and TRBJ2-3, is GAGVSQSPRYKVTKRGQDVTLRCDPISSHATLYWYQQALGQGPEFLTYFNYEAQPDKSGLPSDRFSAERPEGSISTLTIQRTEQRDSAMYRCASSLAPENTQYFGPGTRLTVL.

In its sample, this clone was seen once. The gene calls are TRBV7-3 and TRBJ2-3; no clear D gene. CDR1 and CDR2 (germline): SGHTA, FQGTGA. Deletions cut 5 bases from V and 8 bases from J, with 14 bases between. This CDR3 is 13 amino acids long. The CDR3: CASSPAVGGTQYF. CDR3 in DNA: TGTGCCAGCAGCCCGGCAGTGGGTGGTACGCAGTATTTT.

This chain uses TRBV28 with TRBJ1-6, with D unresolved. V was clipped by 6 bases and J by 2 bases, with 20 bases between them. The CDR3 totals 18 residues. Germline V lookup: CDR1 MDHEN, CDR2 SYDVKM. The CDR3 nucleotides read TGTGCCAGCAGGCATCTTCTTCGAAGTGGAACCTATAATTCACCCCTCCACTTT. The encoded protein is CASRHLLRSGTYNSPLHF.

The chain combines TRBV19 with TRBJ2-1; no reliable D call. Germline CDR1 is LNHDA and CDR2 is SQIVND (reference sequence). V dropped 9 bases and J dropped 9 bases, with 18 bases sitting between them. CDR3 length equals 13 residues. CDR3 protein: CASTLGSLGEQFF. CDR3 sequence (DNA): TGTGCCAGCACCTTGGGTAGTCTCGGTGAGCAGTTCTTC.

The V call is TRBV14, the J call TRBJ2-7, with D perhaps matching TRBD2 (5 bases). The length of the CDR3 is 14 residues. Per germline, CDR1 SGHDN and CDR2 FVKESK. Trimming removed 1 base from V and 2 bases from J, with 9 bases in between. DNA for the CDR3: TGTGCCAGCAGCCAAGCGTTGGGAGCCTACGAGCAGTACTTC. Its translation: CASSQALGAYEQYF.

J is TRBJ2-7 and V is TRBV6-5; TRBD2 matches 7 bases. The germline CDR1 and CDR2 sequences are MNHEY and SVGAGI. The CDR3 is made up of 12 amino acids. With V trimmed by 11 bases and J by 4 bases, 8 bases remained unmatched. This chain's CDR3 is CACRGRGYEQYF. DNA of the CDR3: TGTGCCTGTCGAGGGAGGGGATACGAGCAGTACTTC.

The CDR3 sequence is CASSQRLPGKNTGELFF. CDR3 sequence (DNA): TGTGCCAGCAGCCAACGGTTACCAGGGAAGAACACCGGGGAGCTGTTTTTT. This chain connects TRBV3-1 (or the pseudogene TRBV3-2) to TRBJ2-2; TRBD1 might be the D (5 bases). CDR1 and CDR2 (germline): LGHDT, YNNKEL (reference sequence). Trimming pared 2 bases from V and 1 base from J, leaving 14 bases between. This CDR3 is 17 amino acids long.

V gene TRBV7-6 combines with J gene TRBJ1-5; D is possibly TRBD1 (5 bases). The germline V and J ends were trimmed by 4 bases and 0 bases, with 19 bases remaining between them. Germline V CDR1 and CDR2: SGHVS, FNYEAQ. CDR3 length: 18 amino acids. CDR3 sequence reads: CASSSKPTDLGSNQPQHF. The CDR3 DNA is TGTGCCAGCAGCTCCAAGCCGACAGACCTCGGTAGCAATCAGCCCCAGCATTTT.